This T cell receptor (beta chain) is drawn from a study of cytomegalovirus exposure and HLA in healthy donors. The study ran its PCR with 60 Vbeta and 13 Jbeta primers. Using immunoSEQ multiplex PCR, the repertoire was profiled, and TCRdb retains in-frame clones only, with some absent. The repertoire holds some 190,000 clones, 83% seen once, with 1.5% to 2% in the top ten. This clone was detected only once. The CDR3 runs 15 residues. Looked up from germline, CDR1 is LNHDA and CDR2 is SQIVND (reference sequence). V lost 7 bases to trimming and J lost 0 bases, with 15 bases between them. This rearrangement joins TRBV19 to TRBJ1-1; D gene uncertain. This TCR came from a man aged 35 to 55 in good health and CMV-seropositive. Source material: PBMCs. For the CDR3, the DNA is TGTGCCAGTACGGGTGAACTTCCGATGAACACTGAAGCTTTCTTT. It encodes CASTGELPMNTEAFF.